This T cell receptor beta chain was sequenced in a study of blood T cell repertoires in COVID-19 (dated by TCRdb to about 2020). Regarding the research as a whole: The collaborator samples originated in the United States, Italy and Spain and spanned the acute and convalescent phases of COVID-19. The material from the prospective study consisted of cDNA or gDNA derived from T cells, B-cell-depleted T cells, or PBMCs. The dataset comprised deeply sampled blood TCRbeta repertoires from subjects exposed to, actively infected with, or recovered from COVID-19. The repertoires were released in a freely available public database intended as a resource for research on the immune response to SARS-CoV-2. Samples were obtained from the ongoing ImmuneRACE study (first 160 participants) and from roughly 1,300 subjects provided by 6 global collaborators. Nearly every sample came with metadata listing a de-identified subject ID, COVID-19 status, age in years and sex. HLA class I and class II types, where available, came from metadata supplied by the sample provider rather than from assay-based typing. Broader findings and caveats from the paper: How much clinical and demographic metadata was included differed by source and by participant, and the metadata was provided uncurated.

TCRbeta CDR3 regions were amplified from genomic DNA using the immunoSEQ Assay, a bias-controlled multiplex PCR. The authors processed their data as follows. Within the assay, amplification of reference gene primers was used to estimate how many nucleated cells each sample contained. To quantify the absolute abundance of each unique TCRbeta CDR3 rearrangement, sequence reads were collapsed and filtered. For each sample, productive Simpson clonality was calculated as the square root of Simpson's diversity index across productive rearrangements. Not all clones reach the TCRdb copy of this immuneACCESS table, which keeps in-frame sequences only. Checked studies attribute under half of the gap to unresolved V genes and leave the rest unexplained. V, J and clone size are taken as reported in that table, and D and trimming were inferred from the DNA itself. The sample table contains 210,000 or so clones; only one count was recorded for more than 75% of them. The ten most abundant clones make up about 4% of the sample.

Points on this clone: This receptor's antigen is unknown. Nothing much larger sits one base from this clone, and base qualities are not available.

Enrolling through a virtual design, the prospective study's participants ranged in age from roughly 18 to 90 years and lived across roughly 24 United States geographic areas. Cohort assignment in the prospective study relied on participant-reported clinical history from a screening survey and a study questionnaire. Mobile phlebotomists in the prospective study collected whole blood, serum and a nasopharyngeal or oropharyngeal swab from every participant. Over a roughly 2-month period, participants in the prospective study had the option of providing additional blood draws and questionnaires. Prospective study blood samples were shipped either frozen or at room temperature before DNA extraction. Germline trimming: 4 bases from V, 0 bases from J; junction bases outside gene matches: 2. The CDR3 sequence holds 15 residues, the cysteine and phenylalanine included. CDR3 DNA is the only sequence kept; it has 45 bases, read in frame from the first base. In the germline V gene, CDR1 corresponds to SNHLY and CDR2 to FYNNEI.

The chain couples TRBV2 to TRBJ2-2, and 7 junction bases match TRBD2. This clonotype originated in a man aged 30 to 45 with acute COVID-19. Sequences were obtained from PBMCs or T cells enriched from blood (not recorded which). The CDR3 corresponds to CASSGLAANTGELFF. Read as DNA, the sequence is TGTGCCAGCAGTGGGCTAGCGGCGAACACCGGGGAGCTGTTTTTT.